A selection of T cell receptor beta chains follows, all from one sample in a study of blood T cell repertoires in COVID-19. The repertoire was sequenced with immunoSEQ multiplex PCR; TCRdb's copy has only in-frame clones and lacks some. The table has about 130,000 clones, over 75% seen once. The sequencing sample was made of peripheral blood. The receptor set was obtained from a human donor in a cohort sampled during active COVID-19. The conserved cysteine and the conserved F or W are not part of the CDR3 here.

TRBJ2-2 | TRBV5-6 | ASSSRDREYTGELF
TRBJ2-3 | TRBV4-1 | ASSQDLSSGGTDTQY
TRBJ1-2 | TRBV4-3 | ASSQDLGHLHT
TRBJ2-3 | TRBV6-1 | ASSDDRAPFPTDTQY
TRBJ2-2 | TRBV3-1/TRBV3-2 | ASSHNHPGLAQFTGELF
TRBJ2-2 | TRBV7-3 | ASSSAGPGELF
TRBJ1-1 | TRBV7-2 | ASRWTALNTEAF
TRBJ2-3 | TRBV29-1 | SPSRLYTDTQY
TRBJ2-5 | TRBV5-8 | ASSTGLAGEETQY
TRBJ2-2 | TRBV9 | ASSVVSGVNTGELF
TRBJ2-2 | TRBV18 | ASSPQSAAGELF
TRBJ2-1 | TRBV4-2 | ASSPRTSGSYNEQF
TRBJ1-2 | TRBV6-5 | ASMPTGNYGYT
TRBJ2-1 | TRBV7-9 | ASSLGVSPRSEFNEQF
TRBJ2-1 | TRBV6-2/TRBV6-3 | ASSNKFGGVLDEQF
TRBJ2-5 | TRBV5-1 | ASSLEAPLQETQY
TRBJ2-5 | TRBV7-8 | ASNRLGAGGTQY
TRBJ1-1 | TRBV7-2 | ASSLSGVRGANTEAF
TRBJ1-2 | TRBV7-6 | ASSQQGIGYT
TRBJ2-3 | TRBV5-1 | ASSLGLAGGPTDTQY
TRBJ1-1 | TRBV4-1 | ASSRGDTYTEAF
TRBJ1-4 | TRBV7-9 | ASSFGQSNEKLF
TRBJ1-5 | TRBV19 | ASTRDRGLTQPQH
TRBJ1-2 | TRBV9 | ASSVGRGTNYGYT
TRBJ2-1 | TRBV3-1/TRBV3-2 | ASSQDFGSGGVNEQF
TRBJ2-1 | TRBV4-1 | ASSQVGHDPYNEQF
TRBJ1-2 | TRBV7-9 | ASSFSGLGGYT
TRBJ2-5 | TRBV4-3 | ASSQDRRRTQY
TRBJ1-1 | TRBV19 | ASRGQGATTEAF
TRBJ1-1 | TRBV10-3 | AISESSGVGTEAF
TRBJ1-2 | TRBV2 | ASSRDSAYGYT
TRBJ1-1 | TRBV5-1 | ASSERTGGTEAF
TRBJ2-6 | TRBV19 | ASSMPGQGYGANVLT
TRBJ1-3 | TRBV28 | ASSPLRTGMGNTIY